The clone carrying this TCR beta chain was found once. Antigen unknown. Three rounds of nested PCR, following a modified ARM-PCR protocol, produced the TCRbeta library. MiXCR, applied by TCRdb to the multiplex PCR reads, yields one record per CDR3 protein. The sample lists about 66,000 distinct CDR3 sequences, 55% to 85% occurring once. This sample was taken from a study of tumor and adjacent non-tumor tissue in lung cancer. On the study more broadly: The patients, approximately nine men and five or six women, were roughly 30 to 80 with stage I to III disease.

Regarding the study as a whole: In normal lung, the top 100 clones were significantly more dominant than in tumor. Compared with tumor, normal lung showed significantly lower TCR diversity.

The CDR3 is 15 amino acids. Germline lookup yields CDR1 DFQATT and CDR2 SNEGSKA (reference sequence). Trimming cost V 4 bases and J 4 bases, with 18 bases left between them. No cell sorting was done before RNA was extracted from the tissue. The sequencing input was lung tumor tissue. J is TRBJ2-3 and V is TRBV20-1; D tentatively reads TRBD1 or TRBD2 (5 bases each). The TCR comes from a man between 60 and 75 years old with non-small cell lung cancer. The CDR3 nucleotides are TGCAGTGCTATGGGACCTCGTAAATGGGCAGATACGCAGTATTTT. It specifies CSAMGPRKWADTQYF.